This entry describes one T cell receptor beta chain. Its ends do not fully match the called genes, so a read error is possible. Profiled with immunoSEQ multiplex PCR; TCRdb holds only in-frame clones, not every one. The sample yields about 190,000 clones, 70% to 85% seen once. The data are from a study of blood T cell repertoires in COVID-19. Study-wide context: COVID-19 samples, acute and convalescent, were from the United States, Italy and Spain. From T cells, B-cell-depleted T cells, or PBMCs came the material, which was cDNA or gDNA.

The CDR3 totals 13 residues. Germline V gene lookup returns CDR1 LGHDT and CDR2 YNNKEL (reference sequence). Patients from Seattle were sampled longitudinally, starting during active infection. The sequence derives from an elderly man with COVID-19, enrolled during active disease. Source material: peripheral blood. V and J are TRBV3-1 (or the pseudogene TRBV3-2) and TRBJ1-6; D not resolved. The CDR3 loop is CASSGDYYSPLHF. DNA of the CDR3: TGTGCCAGCAGCGGAGACTATTATTCACCCCTCCACTTT.